Given below is one T cell receptor (beta chain) in context. This CDR3 spans 15 amino acids. The germline V and J ends were trimmed by 4 bases and 4 bases, with 14 bases remaining between them. CDR1 LGHNA and CDR2 YSLEER come from the germline V gene. The data are from a study of regulatory T cells in long-lasting Graves disease. About the study: Duration of antithyroid drug therapy among newly diagnosed Graves' patients was under 3 months.

iRepertoire HTBI primers and Arm-PCR of CDR3 regions built TCR beta libraries. TCRdb reprocessed the multiplex PCR reads with MiXCR, giving one entry per CDR3 protein. The repertoire holds 350,000 to 450,000 distinct CDR3 sequences, about 10% seen once, with 15% to 20% in the top ten. Time point meaning: newly diagnosed GD, antithyroid drugs for less than 3 months. Researchers made the TCR library from RNA that was extracted from PBMCs. Criteria from the American Thyroid Association guidelines were applied to diagnose Graves' disease. These data were also reused for a study on T cells in Graves' hyperthyroidism and ophthalmopathy. From that study: A patient was excluded if there was uncontrolled infection, other autoimmune disease, pregnancy or lactation. Researchers ran a first-round RT-PCR on the TCR CDR3 using the HTBI primer set.

The sample consisted of peripheral blood mononuclear cells (PBMCs), taken at new diagnosis, from a patient treated with antithyroid drugs. This rearrangement joins TRBV4-3 to TRBJ2-1, with D hard to call. This receptor was obtained from a woman aged 18-29 years with Graves disease. The CDR3: CASSPGANAYNEQFF. CDR3 DNA sequence: TGCGCCAGCAGCCCCGGTGCTAACGCGTACAATGAGCAGTTCTTC.